This is a list of T cell receptor beta chains from one sample in a study of blood T cell repertoires in COVID-19. Profiled with immunoSEQ multiplex PCR; TCRdb holds only in-frame clones, not every one. Of around 300,000 clones in the sample, 90% were seen once. Sequencing input: PBMCs or T cells enriched from blood (not recorded which). These receptors were obtained from a woman aged 18 to 35 with acute COVID-19. The conserved cysteine and the conserved F or W are not part of the CDR3 here. The order of the fields is D gene, V gene, J gene, clone size, CDR3 protein. The D gene is left open where the match is weak. Rows may omit the clone size; those that give it use once, few, many or a size class.

>TRBD2|TRBV7-3|TRBJ2-7|-
ASAPSGTAYEQY
>TRBD1|TRBV27|TRBJ1-2|-
ASRGDRGDGYT
>TRBD2|TRBV5-1|TRBJ2-3|-
ASKREGTDTQY
>TRBD1|TRBV7-9|TRBJ2-7|-
ASSPTWDRVYEQY
>-|TRBV18|TRBJ2-1|-
ASSPSQGLSGEQF
>TRBD1|TRBV30|TRBJ1-5|-
AWSGQGQVQPQH
>-|TRBV15|TRBJ1-3|-
ATSRAFRTDSGNTIY
>-|TRBV6-2/TRBV6-3|TRBJ2-5|few
ASSHPLRDLETQY
>-|TRBV19|TRBJ1-5|-
ASSWRGKDQPQH
>-|TRBV10-2|TRBJ2-4|-
ATLLGRAAKNIQY
>-|TRBV6-5|TRBJ2-3|-
ASSYGSGDTDTQY
>-|TRBV10-3|TRBJ2-3|-
AISPNVGGGTDTQY
>TRBD1|TRBV29-1|TRBJ2-7|-
SVVGQAYEQY
>TRBD2|TRBV27|TRBJ2-1|-
ASSSQAGYTYNEQF
>-|TRBV9|TRBJ2-7|-
ASSVGLQGPYEQY
>-|TRBV27|TRBJ2-1|once
ASSRWRGYNEQF
>-|TRBV28|TRBJ2-7|-
ASSSPGYEQY
>-|TRBV18|TRBJ1-2|few
ASSPSGGRGYT
>-|TRBV5-1|TRBJ2-6|-
ASSFEARPDSGANVLT
>TRBD1|TRBV18|TRBJ1-1|-
ASSPTGTGGHTEAF
>-|TRBV11-3|TRBJ1-2|-
ASSLDEGRGGYT
>TRBD2|TRBV6-1|TRBJ2-7|-
ASSEFLSSGYNEQY
>TRBD2|TRBV3-1/TRBV3-2|TRBJ2-7|-
ASSQAGTSGSYEQY
>-|TRBV12-5|TRBJ2-7|-
ASGFSAGPPYEQY
>TRBD1|TRBV27|TRBJ1-1|-
ASSKRPGTGGVNTEAF